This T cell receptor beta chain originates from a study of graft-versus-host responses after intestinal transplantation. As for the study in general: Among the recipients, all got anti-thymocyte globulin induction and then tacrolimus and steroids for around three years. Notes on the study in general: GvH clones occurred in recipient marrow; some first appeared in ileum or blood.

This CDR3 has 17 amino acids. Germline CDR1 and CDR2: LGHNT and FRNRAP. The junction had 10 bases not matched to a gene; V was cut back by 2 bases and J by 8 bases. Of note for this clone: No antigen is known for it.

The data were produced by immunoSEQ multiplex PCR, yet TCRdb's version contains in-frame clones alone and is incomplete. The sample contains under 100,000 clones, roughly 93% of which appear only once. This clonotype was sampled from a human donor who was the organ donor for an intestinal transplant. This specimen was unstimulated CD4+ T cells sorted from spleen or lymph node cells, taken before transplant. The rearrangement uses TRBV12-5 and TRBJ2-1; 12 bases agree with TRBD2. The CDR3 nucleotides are TGTGCTAGTGGTTTGTCTCCCACTAGCGGGGGGTTCCATGAGCAGTTCTTC. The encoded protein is CASGLSPTSGGFHEQFF.